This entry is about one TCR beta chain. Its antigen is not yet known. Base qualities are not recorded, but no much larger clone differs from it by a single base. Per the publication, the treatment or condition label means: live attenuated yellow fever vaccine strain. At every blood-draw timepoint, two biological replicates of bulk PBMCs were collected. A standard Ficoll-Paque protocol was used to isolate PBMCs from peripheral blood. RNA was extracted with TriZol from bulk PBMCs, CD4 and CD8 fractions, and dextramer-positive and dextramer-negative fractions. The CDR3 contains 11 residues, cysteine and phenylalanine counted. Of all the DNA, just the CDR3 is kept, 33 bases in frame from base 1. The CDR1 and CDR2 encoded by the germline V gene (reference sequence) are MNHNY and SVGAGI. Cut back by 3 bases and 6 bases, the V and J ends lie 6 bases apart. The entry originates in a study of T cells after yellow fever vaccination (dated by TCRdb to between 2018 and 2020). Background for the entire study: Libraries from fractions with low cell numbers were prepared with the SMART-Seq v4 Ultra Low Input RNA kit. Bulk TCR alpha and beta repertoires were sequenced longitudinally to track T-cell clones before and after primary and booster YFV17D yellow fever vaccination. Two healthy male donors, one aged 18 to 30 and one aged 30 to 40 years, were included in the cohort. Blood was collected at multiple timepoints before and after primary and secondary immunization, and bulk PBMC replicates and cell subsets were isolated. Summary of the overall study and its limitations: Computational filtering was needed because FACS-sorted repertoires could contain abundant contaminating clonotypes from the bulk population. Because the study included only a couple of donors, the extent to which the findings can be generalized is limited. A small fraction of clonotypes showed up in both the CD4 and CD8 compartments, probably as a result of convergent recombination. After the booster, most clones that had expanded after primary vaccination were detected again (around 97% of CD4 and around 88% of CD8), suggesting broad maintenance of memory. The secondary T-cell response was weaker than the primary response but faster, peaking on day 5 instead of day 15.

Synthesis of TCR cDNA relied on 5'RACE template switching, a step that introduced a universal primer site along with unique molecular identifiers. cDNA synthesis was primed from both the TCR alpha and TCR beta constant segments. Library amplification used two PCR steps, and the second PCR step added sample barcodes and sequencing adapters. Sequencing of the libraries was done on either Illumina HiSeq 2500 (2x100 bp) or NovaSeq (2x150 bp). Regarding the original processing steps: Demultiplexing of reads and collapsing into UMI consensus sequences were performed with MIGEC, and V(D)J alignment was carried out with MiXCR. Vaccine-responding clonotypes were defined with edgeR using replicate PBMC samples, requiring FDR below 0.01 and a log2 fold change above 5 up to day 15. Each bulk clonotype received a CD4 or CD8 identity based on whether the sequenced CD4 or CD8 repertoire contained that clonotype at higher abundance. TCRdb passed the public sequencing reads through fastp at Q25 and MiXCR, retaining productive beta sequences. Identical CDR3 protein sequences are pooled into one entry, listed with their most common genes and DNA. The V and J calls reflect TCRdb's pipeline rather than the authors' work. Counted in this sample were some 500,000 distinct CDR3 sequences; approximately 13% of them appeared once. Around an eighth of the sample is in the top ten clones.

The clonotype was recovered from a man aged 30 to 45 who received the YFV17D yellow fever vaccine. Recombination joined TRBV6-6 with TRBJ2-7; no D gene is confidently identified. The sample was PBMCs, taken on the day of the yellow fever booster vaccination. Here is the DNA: TGTGCCAGCAGTTATGATTTCGAGCAGTACTTC. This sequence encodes CASSYDFEQYF.